This T cell receptor (beta chain) was identified in a study of T cell responses to AZD1222 COVID-19 vaccine. Findings and caveats of the study: Repertoire sampling occurred only after the peak T cell response. In the spike-specific TCR repertoire, nearly half reportedly target unmutated variant regions. Once two AZD1222 doses were given, Spike-specific TCR breadth and depth went up.

Looked up from germline, CDR1 is MNHEY and CDR2 is SVGAGI. The CDR3 runs 13 residues. Trimming took off 7 bases at V and 1 base at J, with 11 bases between the two ends. TCRdb's copy holds only in-frame clones and misses some; the assay was immunoSEQ multiplex PCR. The table lists about 180,000 clones, 85% to 90% of them singletons. As regards this clone: The antigen is unknown.

Sequencing used peripheral blood, obtained 28 days after the second AZD1222 dose. This receptor was obtained from an adult who received the AZD1222 COVID-19 vaccine. This chain connects TRBV6-5 to TRBJ2-7, with a possible D match to TRBD1 (5 bases). The CDR3 sequence is CASTAGLSYEQYF. CDR3 nucleotides: TGTGCCAGCACGGCAGGGTTGTCCTACGAGCAGTACTTC.